These 24 T cell receptor beta chains originate from one sample sequenced in a study of shared clonotypes between healthy human individuals. The method was immunoSEQ multiplex PCR; TCRdb's version includes in-frame clones alone and lacks a portion of them. The sample has about 1.1 million clones; 75% to 80% are singletons. The specimen sequenced was memory CD4+ T cells from PBMCs. Subset indicated: CD45RA-negative fraction. The receptors were gathered from a young man in good health. Some clones in this sample may be carry-over from other donors' samples.

V and J are TRBV18 and TRBJ2-1, with TRBD1 matching 7 bases. The CDR3 length is 16 residues. V lost 2 bases to trimming and J lost 1 base; unmatched junction nucleotides: 5. Per germline, CDR1 KGHSH and CDR2 LQKENI. The CDR3 bases are TGTGCCAGCTCACCAAGACAGGGAAGGTCCTACAATGAGCAGTTCTTC. This codes for CASSPRQGRSYNEQFF.

This clone was detected many times. J is TRBJ2-7 and V is TRBV27; TRBD2 matches 8 bases. The CDR3 is made up of 14 amino acids. Germline CDR1 is MNHEY and CDR2 is SMNVEV (reference sequence). V dropped 7 bases and J dropped 2; count of bases not matched to a gene: 7. CDR3: CASTSSGRAYEQYF. The CDR3 region has the DNA TGTGCCAGCACCTCATCCGGGAGGGCCTACGAGCAGTACTTC.

This clone was counted between two and nine times. The CDR3 reads CASSLDGPGQGSEQYF. DNA of the CDR3: TGTGCCAGCAGCTTAGACGGTCCCGGACAGGGTTCCGAGCAGTACTTC. The chain links TRBV7-3 to TRBJ2-7; 8 positions match TRBD1. V shed 2 bases, J shed 6 bases, and the junction held 12 bases outside the gene matches. CDR1 and CDR2 (germline): SGHTA, FQGTGA. The CDR3 consists of 16 residues.

V and J are TRBV28 and TRBJ2-6; possibly TRBD2 for D (6 bases). Trimming shortened V by 1 base and J by 4 bases, and 11 bases separated the two germline ends. The V gene's germline CDR1 is MDHEN and CDR2 SYDVKM. This CDR3 is 16 amino acids long. The CDR3 region has the DNA TGTGCCAGCAGTTTATTGGCCGCGGGGGGGGCCAACGTCCTGACTTTC. It is translated as CASSLLAAGGANVLTF. The variable domain in full, with the rest retrieved from reference TRBV28 and TRBJ2-6, is DVKVTQSSRYLVKRTGEKVFLECVQDMDHENMFWYRQDPGLGLRLIYFSYDVKMKEKGDIPEGYSVSREKKERFSLILESASTNQTSMYLCASSLLAAGGANVLTFGAGSRLTVL.

The V and J genes are TRBV7-3 and TRBJ2-5; D possibly uses TRBD1 or TRBD2 (6 bases each). CDR1 is SGHTA and CDR2 is FQGTGA in the germline V gene. This CDR3 is 15 amino acids long. Trimming stripped 4 bases from V and 4 bases from J, with 16 bases between. The CDR3, as DNA: TGTGCCAGCAGCTGGATAGGAGGGGGTCCAGAGACCCAGTACTTC. Translated, it gives CASSWIGGGPETQYF. Looking up the rest from reference TRBV7-3 and TRBJ2-5 gives the full variable domain: GAGVSQTPSNKVTEKGKYVELRCDPISGHTALYWYRQSLGQGPEFLIYFQGTGAADDSGLPNDRFFAVRPEGSVSTLKIQRTERGDSAVYLCASSWIGGGPETQYFGPGTRLLVL.

V gene TRBV27 combines with J gene TRBJ2-7, with D unresolved. The CDR3 runs to 14 residues. Trimming removed 5 bases at V and 0 bases at J, with 11 bases between. CDR1 is MNHEY and CDR2 is SMNVEV in the germline V gene (reference sequence). The CDR3 reads CASSPDGISYEQYF. The CDR3 DNA is TGTGCCAGCAGTCCGGACGGTATCTCCTACGAGCAGTACTTC.

The J gene is TRBJ2-1, the V gene TRBV11-2; perhaps TRBD2 as D (5 bases). Trimming pared 4 bases from V and 4 bases from J, leaving 17 bases between. The CDR3 extends over 16 amino acids. Germline CDR1 and CDR2: SGHAT and FQNNGV. CDR3 DNA: TGTGCCAGCAGCTCATTTGGGCGGGCATCGTACAATGAGCAGTTCTTC. It encodes CASSSFGRASYNEQFF.

The chain employs TRBV5-4 and TRBJ2-7; D is ambiguous. The V end was cut by 4 bases, the J end by 7 bases, with 12 bases between. The CDR3 runs to 12 residues. Germline V gene lookup returns CDR1 SGHNT and CDR2 YYREEE (reference sequence). The CDR3 spells CASSLWLGEQYF. CDR3 nucleotides: TGTGCCAGCAGCCTCTGGTTGGGGGAGCAGTACTTC.

The sample holds a few counts of this clone. The gene calls are TRBV6-5 and TRBJ2-5; weak D call: TRBD2 (5 bases). The CDR3 totals 14 residues. Germline CDR1 MNHEY, CDR2 SVGAGI. V lost 10 bases, J lost 0 bases, and 15 bases lay in between. The CDR3 sequence: CATGPAGNQETQYF. The CDR3 bases are TGTGCCACCGGTCCGGCGGGCAACCAAGAGACCCAGTACTTC.

This clone occurred a few times. The chain has TRBV2 and TRBJ2-3, with D possibly TRBD2 on 6 matching bases. V gave up 6 bases and J gave up 2 bases, with 15 bases separating them. Germline V CDR1 and CDR2: SNHLY, FYNNEI. This CDR3 is built from 15 residues. The CDR3 nucleotides read TGTGCCAGCAGGACCGCGGGGCCATCCACAGATACGCAGTATTTT. It codes for CASRTAGPSTDTQYF.

CDR3 nucleotides: TGTGCCAGTAGTCGGACAGGGGAAATGAACACTGAAGCTTTCTTT. Translation: CASSRTGEMNTEAFF. The J gene is TRBJ1-1, the V gene TRBV19, with 9 bases that match TRBD1. Germline V gives CDR1 LNHDA, CDR2 SQIVND (reference sequence). The CDR3 contains 15 residues. After removal of 5 bases from V and 0 bases from J, the junction contained 4 bases not matched to a gene.

This clone showed up just a few times. The chain links TRBV7-9 to TRBJ2-5; 7 bases agree with TRBD1. Trimming at V came to 0 bases and at J to 2 bases, leaving 0 bases not matched to a gene. This CDR3 spans 14 amino acids. Germline CDR1 is SEHNR and CDR2 is FQNEAQ (reference sequence). This CDR3 reads CASSLAGQQETQYF. The CDR3 DNA is TGTGCCAGCAGCTTAGCGGGACAGCAAGAGACCCAGTACTTC.

A remark on this clone: The sample holds other DNA sequences that translate to the same CDR3. The J gene is TRBJ1-2, the V gene TRBV6-1; D gene unclear. The CDR3 covers 11 residues. Germline loops: CDR1 MNHNS, CDR2 SASEGT. V lost 4 bases and J 2 bases, leaving 2 bases between the germline ends. CDR3 sequence reads: CASSANYGYTF. The CDR3, as DNA: TGTGCCAGCAGTGCGAACTATGGCTACACCTTC.

In this sample, this clone turned up once. The CDR3 nucleotides read TGTGCCAGCAGCCAAGTTAGCGGGGGCCTCAATGAGCAGTTCTTC. The encoded protein is CASSQVSGGLNEQFF. V is TRBV4-2 and J is TRBJ2-1; 9 positions match TRBD2. In germline, CDR1 is LGHNA, CDR2 YNFKEQ. V shed 1 base and J 6 bases; nucleotides not matched to a gene: 4. The CDR3 is made up of 15 amino acids.

V usage is TRBV7-2 and J usage is TRBJ2-5, with TRBD2 matching 11 bases. The V segment lost 5 bases and the J segment 0 bases; nucleotides outside the gene matches: 5. This CDR3 comprises 16 residues. The germline V gene encodes CDR1 SGHTA and CDR2 FQGNSA. CDR3 residues: CASSPRTSGYQETQYF. The CDR3, as DNA: TGTGCCAGCAGCCCGCGGACTAGCGGGTACCAAGAGACCCAGTACTTC.

As to this clone: Mismatch with germline at one junction end may stem from a read error. The gene calls are TRBV20-1 and TRBJ2-7; D uncertain. The CDR3 has 11 residues. Germline CDR1 reads DFQATT; CDR2 reads SNEGSKA (reference sequence). The CDR3 coding sequence is TGCACCTTGGGTCTTTCCTCCGAGCAGTACTTC. It yields the protein CTLGLSSEQYF.

The chain is built from TRBV18 and TRBJ1-2, with TRBD1 matching 10 bases. The CDR3 extends over 16 amino acids. J lost 5 bases, V lost 6 bases, and 12 bases had no gene match. The germline V gene encodes CDR1 KGHSH and CDR2 LQKENI. CDR3 bases: TGTGCCAGCTCGACCGGGACAGGGGAACGACGGTATGGCTACACCTTC. Protein product: CASSTGTGERRYGYTF.

The chain uses TRBV19 and TRBJ1-5; D is possibly TRBD1 (6 bases). V lost 5 bases to trimming and J lost 1 base, with 12 bases between them. Germline V lookup: CDR1 LNHDA, CDR2 SQIVND (reference sequence). The CDR3 is 15 residues long. CDR3: CASSVGGASNQPQHF. CDR3 sequence (DNA): TGTGCCAGTAGTGTCGGGGGGGCAAGCAATCAGCCCCAGCATTTT. The complete variable domain, with remaining parts taken from reference TRBV19 and TRBJ1-5, reads DGGITQSPKYLFRKEGQNVTLSCEQNLNHDAMYWYRQDPGQGLRLIYYSQIVNDFQKGDIAEGYSVSREKKESFPLTVTSAQKNPTAFYLCASSVGGASNQPQHFGDGTRLSIL.

The chain recombines TRBV28 with TRBJ1-6; TRBD1 matches 7 bases. The germline V gene has CDR1 MDHEN and CDR2 SYDVKM. Trimming took 8 bases from V and 13 from J; bases not matched to a gene: 8. This CDR3 has 12 amino acids. The CDR3 DNA reads as TGTGCCAGCTCAGGGGGGGGTTCGCCCCTCCACTTT. It codes for CASSGGGSPLHF.

This chain connects TRBV2 to TRBJ2-1; 8 positions agree with TRBD2. Germline V gene lookup returns CDR1 SNHLY and CDR2 FYNNEI. The V segment lost 9 bases and the J segment 5 bases; nucleotides outside the gene matches: 6. The CDR3 sequence is 13 residues long. The CDR3 reads CASSGTADNEQFF. CDR3 DNA sequence: TGTGCCAGTAGCGGGACGGCCGACAATGAGCAGTTCTTC.

The chain employs TRBV10-3 and TRBJ2-1, with D possibly matching TRBD2 (5 bases). This CDR3 region has 17 residues. Germline V CDR1 and CDR2: ENHRY, SYGVKD. V lost 0 bases and J lost 0, with 12 bases in between. DNA of the CDR3: TGTGCCATCAGTGAGTCCGGACTCCTCAGCTCCTACAATGAGCAGTTCTTC. Translating gives CAISESGLLSSYNEQFF.

This clone appeared once. The chain recombines TRBV28 with TRBJ2-7, with 8 bases identical to TRBD1. With V trimmed by 7 bases and J by 5 bases, 13 bases remained unmatched. Germline V gene sequence: CDR1 MDHEN, CDR2 SYDVKM. The CDR3 covers 15 residues. DNA of the CDR3: TGTGCCAGCAACGACAGGGGCCTATCTGGGGACGAGCAGTACTTC. Its protein is CASNDRGLSGDEQYF.

This clone turned up a few times. The CDR3 here is CASSLKLLGSGNEQFF. The CDR3 DNA follows: TGCGCCAGCAGCCTCAAGCTCCTCGGTAGCGGCAATGAGCAGTTCTTC. The chain couples TRBV4-1 to TRBJ2-1; D possibly corresponds to TRBD2 (6 bases). V lost 4 bases and J 6 bases, leaving 19 bases between the germline ends. This CDR3 contains 16 residues. Germline CDR1 and CDR2: MGHRA and YSYEKL.

This sequence joins TRBV21-1 and TRBJ2-7. TRBV21-1 is a known pseudogene. The CDR3 has 13 residues. The CDR3 spells CASSTGSSYEQYF. The CDR3 DNA sequence: TGTGCCAGCAGCACAGGGAGCTCCTACGAGCAGTACTTC.